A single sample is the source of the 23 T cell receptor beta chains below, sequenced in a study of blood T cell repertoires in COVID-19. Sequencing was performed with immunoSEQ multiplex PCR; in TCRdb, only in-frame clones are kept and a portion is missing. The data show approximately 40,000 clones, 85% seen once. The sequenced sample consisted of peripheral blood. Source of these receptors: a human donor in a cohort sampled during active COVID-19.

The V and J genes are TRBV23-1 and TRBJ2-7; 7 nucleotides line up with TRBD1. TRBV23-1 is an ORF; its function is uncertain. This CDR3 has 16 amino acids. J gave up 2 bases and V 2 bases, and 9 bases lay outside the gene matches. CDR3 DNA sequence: TGCGCCAGCAGTCAAGGATGCGACAGGGCAACCTACGAGCAGTACTTC. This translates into CASSQGCDRATYEQYF.

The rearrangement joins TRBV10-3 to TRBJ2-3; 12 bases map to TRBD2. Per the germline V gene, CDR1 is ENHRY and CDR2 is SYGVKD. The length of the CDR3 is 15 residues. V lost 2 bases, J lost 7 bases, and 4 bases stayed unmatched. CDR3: CAISERLAGDHTQYF. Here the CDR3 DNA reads TGTGCCATCAGTGAGCGACTAGCGGGGGATCATACGCAGTATTTT.

Here the CDR3 DNA reads TGTGCCAGCAGTTTCTGGGGAGGTGAAAAACTGTTTTTT. Translating gives CASSFWGGEKLFF. The gene calls are TRBV12-3 or TRBV12-4 and TRBJ1-4; D ambiguous. Trimming stripped 3 bases from V and 7 bases from J, with 9 bases between. The CDR3 consists of 13 residues.

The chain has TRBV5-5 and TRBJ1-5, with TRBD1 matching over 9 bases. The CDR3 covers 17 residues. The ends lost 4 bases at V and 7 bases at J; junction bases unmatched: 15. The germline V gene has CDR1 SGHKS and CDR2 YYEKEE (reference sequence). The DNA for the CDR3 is TGTGCCAGCAGCCCCTCCCCCCGGGACAGGGAGAAACAGCCCCAGCATTTT. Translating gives CASSPSPRDREKQPQHF. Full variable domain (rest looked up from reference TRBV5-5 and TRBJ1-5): DAGVTQSPTHLIKTRGQQVTLRCSPISGHKSVSWYQQVLGQGPQFIFQYYEKEERGRGNFPDRFSARQFPNYSSELNVNALLLGDSALYLCASSPSPRDREKQPQHFGDGTRLSIL.

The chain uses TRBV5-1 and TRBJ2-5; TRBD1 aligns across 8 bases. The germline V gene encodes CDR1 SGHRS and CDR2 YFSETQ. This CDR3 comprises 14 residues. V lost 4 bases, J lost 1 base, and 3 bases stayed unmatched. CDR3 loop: CASSPTGGQETQYF. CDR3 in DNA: TGCGCCAGCAGCCCAACAGGGGGCCAAGAGACCCAGTACTTC.

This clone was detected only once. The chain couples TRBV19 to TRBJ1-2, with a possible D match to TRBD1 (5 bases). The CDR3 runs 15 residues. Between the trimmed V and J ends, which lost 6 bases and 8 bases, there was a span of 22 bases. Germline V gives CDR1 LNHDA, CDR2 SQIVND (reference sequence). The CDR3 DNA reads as TGTGCCAGTAGGGGCAAGACAGCCCCCTTTAGAGGCTACACCTTC. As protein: CASRGKTAPFRGYTF.

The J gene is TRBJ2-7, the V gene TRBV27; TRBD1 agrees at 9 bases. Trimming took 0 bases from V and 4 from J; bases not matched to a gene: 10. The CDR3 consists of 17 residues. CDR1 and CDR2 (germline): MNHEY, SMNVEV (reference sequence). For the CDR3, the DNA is TGTGCCAGCAGTTTATCGTATTACCGGGACAGGGAATACGAGCAGTACTTC. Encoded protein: CASSLSYYRDREYEQYF.

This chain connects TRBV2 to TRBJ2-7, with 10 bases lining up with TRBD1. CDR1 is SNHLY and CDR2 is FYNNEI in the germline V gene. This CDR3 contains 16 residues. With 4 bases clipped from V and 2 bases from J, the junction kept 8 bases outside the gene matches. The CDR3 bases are TGTGCCAGCAGTGGTGAGACAGGGGGCTCTACCTACGAGCAGTACTTC. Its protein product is CASSGETGGSTYEQYF.

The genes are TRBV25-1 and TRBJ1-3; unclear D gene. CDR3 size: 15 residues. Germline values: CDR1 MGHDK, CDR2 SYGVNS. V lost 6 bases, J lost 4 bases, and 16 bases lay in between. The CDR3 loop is CASSAQILQGNTIYF. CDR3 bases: TGTGCCAGCAGCGCCCAAATCTTACAGGGAAACACCATATATTTT. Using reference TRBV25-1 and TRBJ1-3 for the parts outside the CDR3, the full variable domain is EADIYQTPRYLVIGTGKKITLECSQTMGHDKMYWYQQDPGMELHLIHYSYGVNSTEKGDLSSESTVSRIRTEHFPLTLESARPSHTSQYLCASSAQILQGNTIYFGEGSWLTVV.

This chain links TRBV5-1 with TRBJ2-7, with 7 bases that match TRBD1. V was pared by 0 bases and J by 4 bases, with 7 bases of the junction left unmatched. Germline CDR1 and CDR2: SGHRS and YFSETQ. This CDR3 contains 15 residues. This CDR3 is CASSLAAGGEYEQYF. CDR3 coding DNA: TGCGCCAGCAGCTTGGCGGCAGGGGGTGAGTACGAGCAGTACTTC.

CDR3 bases: TGCGCCAGCAGCTTGCCCCCACGGGAGGAAGAGACCCAGTACTTC. Its protein product is CASSLPPREEETQYF. The rearrangement uses TRBV5-1 and TRBJ2-5, with TRBD2 identical over 7 bases. The CDR3 is made up of 15 amino acids. Germline loops: CDR1 SGHRS, CDR2 YFSETQ. Germline trimming cut 1 base from V and 3 bases from J; bases unmatched to any gene: 6.

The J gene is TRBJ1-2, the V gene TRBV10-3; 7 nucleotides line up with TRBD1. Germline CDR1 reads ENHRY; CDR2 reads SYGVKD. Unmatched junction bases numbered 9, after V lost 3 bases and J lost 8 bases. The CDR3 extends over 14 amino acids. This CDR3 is CAISDRDRVPGYTF. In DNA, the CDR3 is TGTGCCATCAGTGACAGAGACAGGGTACCCGGCTACACCTTC.

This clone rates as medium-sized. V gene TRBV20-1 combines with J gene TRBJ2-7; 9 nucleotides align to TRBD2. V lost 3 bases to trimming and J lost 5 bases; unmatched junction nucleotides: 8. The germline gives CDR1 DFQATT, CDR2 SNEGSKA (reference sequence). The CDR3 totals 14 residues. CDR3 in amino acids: CSASASGASDEQYF. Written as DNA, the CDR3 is TGCAGTGCTAGTGCTAGCGGGGCATCGGACGAGCAGTACTTC.

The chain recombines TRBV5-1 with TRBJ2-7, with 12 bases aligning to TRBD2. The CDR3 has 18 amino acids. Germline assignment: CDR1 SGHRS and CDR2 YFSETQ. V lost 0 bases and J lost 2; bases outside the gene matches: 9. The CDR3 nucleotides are TGCGCCAGCAGCTTGGAACTAGCGGGGGGCCGTCAAACCTACGAGCAGTACTTC. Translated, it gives CASSLELAGGRQTYEQYF. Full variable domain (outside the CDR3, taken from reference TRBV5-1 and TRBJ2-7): KAGVTQTPRYLIKTRGQQVTLSCSPISGHRSVSWYQQTPGQGLQFLFEYFSETQRNKGNFPGRFSGRQFSNSRSEMNVSTLELGDSALYLCASSLELAGGRQTYEQYFGPGTRLTVT.

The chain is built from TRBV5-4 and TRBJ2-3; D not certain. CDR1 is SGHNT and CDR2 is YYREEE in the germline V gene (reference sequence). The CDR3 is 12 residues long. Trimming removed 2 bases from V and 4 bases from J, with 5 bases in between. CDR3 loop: CASSFEPDTQYF. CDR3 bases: TGTGCCAGCAGCTTCGAGCCAGATACGCAGTATTTT.

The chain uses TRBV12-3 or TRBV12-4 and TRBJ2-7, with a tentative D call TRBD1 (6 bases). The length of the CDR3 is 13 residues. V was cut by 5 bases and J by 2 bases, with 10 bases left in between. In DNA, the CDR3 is TGTGCCAGCAGTCGACAGGTTACCTACGAGCAGTACTTC. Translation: CASSRQVTYEQYF.

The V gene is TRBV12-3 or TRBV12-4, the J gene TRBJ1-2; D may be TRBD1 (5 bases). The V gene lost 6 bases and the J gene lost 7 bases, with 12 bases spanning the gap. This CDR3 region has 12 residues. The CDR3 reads CASRWGQGGYTF. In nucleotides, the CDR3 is TGTGCCAGCAGATGGGGCCAGGGTGGCTACACCTTC.

The CDR3 DNA reads as TGTGCCAGCAGCTCACCGGGGGGCCCCACCGGGGAGCTGTTTTTT. This encodes CASSSPGGPTGELFF. The chain is built from TRBV7-3 and TRBJ2-2, with TRBD2 as a possible D gene (7 bases). Trimming cost V 4 bases and J 4 bases, with 13 bases left between them. CDR1 SGHTA and CDR2 FQGTGA come from the germline V gene. This CDR3 comprises 15 residues. Complete variable domain (other parts from reference TRBV7-3 and TRBJ2-2): GAGVSQTPSNKVTEKGKYVELRCDPISGHTALYWYRQSLGQGPEFLIYFQGTGAADDSGLPNDRFFAVRPEGSVSTLKIQRTERGDSAVYLCASSSPGGPTGELFFGEGSRLTVL.

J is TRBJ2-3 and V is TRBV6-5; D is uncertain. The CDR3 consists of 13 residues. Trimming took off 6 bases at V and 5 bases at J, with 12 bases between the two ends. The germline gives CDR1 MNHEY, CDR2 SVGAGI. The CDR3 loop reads CASRETRRDTQYF. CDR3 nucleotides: TGTGCCAGCAGGGAGACCCGGCGAGATACGCAGTATTTT.

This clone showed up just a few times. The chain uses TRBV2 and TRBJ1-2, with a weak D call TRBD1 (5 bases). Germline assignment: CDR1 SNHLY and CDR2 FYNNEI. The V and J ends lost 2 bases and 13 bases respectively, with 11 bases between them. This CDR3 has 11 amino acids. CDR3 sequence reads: CASSERTRITF. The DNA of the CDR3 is TGTGCCAGCAGTGAAAGGACACGGATCACCTTC.

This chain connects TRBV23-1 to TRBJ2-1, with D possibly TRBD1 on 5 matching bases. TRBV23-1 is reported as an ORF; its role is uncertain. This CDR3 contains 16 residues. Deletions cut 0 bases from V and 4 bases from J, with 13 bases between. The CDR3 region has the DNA TGCGCCAGCAGTCAATCCGCCAGGGATTTGTACAATGAGCAGTTCTTC. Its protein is CASSQSARDLYNEQFF.

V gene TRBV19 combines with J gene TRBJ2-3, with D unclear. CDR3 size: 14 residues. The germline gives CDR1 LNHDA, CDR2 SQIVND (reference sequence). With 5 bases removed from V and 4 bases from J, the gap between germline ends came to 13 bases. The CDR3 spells CASSSRGPPDTQYF. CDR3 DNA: TGTGCCAGTAGTTCCAGAGGTCCGCCAGATACGCAGTATTTT.

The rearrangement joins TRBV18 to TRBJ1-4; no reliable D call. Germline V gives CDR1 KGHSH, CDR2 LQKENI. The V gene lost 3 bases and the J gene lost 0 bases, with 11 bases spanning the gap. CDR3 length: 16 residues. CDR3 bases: TGTGCCAGCTCACCCTTGCCAGAGGCAACTAATGAAAAACTGTTTTTT. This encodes CASSPLPEATNEKLFF. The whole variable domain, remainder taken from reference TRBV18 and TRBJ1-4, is NAGVMQNPRHLVRRRGQEARLRCSPMKGHSHVYWYRQLPEEGLKFMVYLQKENIIDESGMPKERFSAEFPKEGPSILRIQQVVRGDSAAYFCASSPLPEATNEKLFFGSGTQLSVL.